This T cell receptor (beta chain) originates from a study of T cell repertoires in cytomegalovirus infection. Germline-derived CDR1 and CDR2 are SNHLY and FYNNEI. This CDR3 spans 13 amino acids. V lost 6 bases, J lost 3 bases, and 11 bases lay in between. A note on this clonotype: Its antigen is not known.

Study findings and constraints: Cumulated frequencies of public TCR beta families served to identify carriers of CMV plus the relevant HLA.

TCRdb analysed the reads with MiXCR anew, one entry per CDR3 protein. The table records about 89,000 distinct CDR3 sequences, approximately 32% of them present only once. The material sequenced was CD8+ T cells from cultured PBMCs, taken from culture after CMV antigen stimulation. The sequence derives from a human donor in good health (CMV status not recorded). Some clones in this sample may be carry-over from other donors' samples. V is TRBV2 and J is TRBJ1-2; D is ambiguous. The CDR3 reads CASSDPKDYGYTF. The CDR3 DNA sequence: TGTGCCAGCAGCGACCCGAAGGACTATGGCTACACCTTC.